This entry is about one T cell receptor beta chain. Its antigen is still unknown. No base quality information exists; no much larger clone differs at one position. V was cut back by 6 bases and J by 4 bases, leaving a gap of 16 bases between them. Based on the germline V gene (reference sequence), the CDR1 and CDR2 sequences are LNHDA and SQIVND. The CDR3 sequence holds 15 residues, the cysteine and phenylalanine included. CDR3 DNA is the only sequence kept; it has 45 bases, read in frame from the first base. The record originates from a study of blood T cell repertoires in COVID-19 (dated by TCRdb to the early 2020s). At the level of the whole study: Samples covering the acute and convalescent phases of COVID-19 were provided by collaborators in the United States, Italy and Spain. The prospective study material was composed of cDNA or gDNA derived from T cells, B-cell-depleted T cells, or PBMCs. Subjects who had been exposed to COVID-19, were actively infected with it, or had recovered from it provided the deeply sampled blood TCRbeta repertoires that made up the dataset. The repertoires were released in a freely available public database intended as a resource for research on the immune response to SARS-CoV-2. The samples were drawn from two sources: the first 160 participants of the ongoing ImmuneRACE study, and 1,200 or so subjects contributed by 6 global collaborators. The sample metadata nearly always contained a de-identified subject ID, COVID-19 status, age in years and sex. HLA class I and class II types, where available, came from metadata supplied by the sample provider rather than from assay-based typing. General conclusions and limits of the study: How much clinical and demographic metadata was included differed by source and by participant, and the metadata was provided uncurated.

Whole blood was collected in K2EDTA tubes by collaborating institutions according to the institutions' own protocols. Collaborator samples were shipped for TCRbeta analysis as frozen whole blood, isolated PBMCs, or DNA extracted from either sample type. TCRbeta CDR3 regions were amplified from genomic DNA by means of the immunoSEQ Assay, a bias-controlled multiplex PCR. Per the authors' processing: Nucleated cell counts per sample were estimated from amplification of reference gene primers within the assay. To quantify the absolute abundance of each unique TCRbeta CDR3 rearrangement, sequence reads were collapsed and filtered. Productive Simpson clonality was computed per sample as the square root of Simpson's diversity index over productive rearrangements. TCRdb carries this immuneACCESS record with in-frame sequences only. Its versions omit some clonotypes, under half of them owing to an unresolved V gene in the studies checked, with the rest unexplained. That table is the source of V, J and clone size, and D and trimming were worked out from the DNA. The table for this sample lists some 120,000 clones; about 88% of them were counted only once. The top ten hold over 3.5% of the sample.

Recombination connected TRBV19 to TRBJ2-1; the D gene is perhaps TRBD2, on 7 matching bases. Sequenced: peripheral blood. The sequence derives from a man between 45 and 60 years old with active COVID-19. The CDR3 corresponds to CASRMGAGRYNEQFF. The nucleotides read TGTGCCAGTAGAATGGGGGCCGGGAGGTACAATGAGCAGTTCTTC.